At least ten counts were recorded for the clone carrying this TCR beta chain. Its antigen is still unknown. The CDR3 regions of TCR beta were amplified from RNA transcripts. HTBI primers were used for first-round RT-PCR of the TCR CDR3. TCRdb independently ran MiXCR on the multiplex PCR reads; one entry per CDR3 protein. The sample includes 540,000 or so distinct CDR3 sequences, 46% of them seen just once. The source of the sample is a study of T cells in Graves' hyperthyroidism and ophthalmopathy. Overall study findings and caveats: Most thyroid clonotypes with frequency above 0.001 were detected in blood. The model identified upcoming ophthalmopathy a median approximately six months ahead of onset.

This CDR3 is built from 12 residues. Germline V gives CDR1 MNHEY, CDR2 SVGAGI. The V end was cut by 8 bases, the J end by 7 bases, with 14 bases between. Investigators excluded patients with uncontrolled infection, other autoimmune disease, pregnancy or lactation. Diagnosing involved the use of clinical symptoms, serum thyroxine and TRAb, thyroid ultrasound and orbital computed tomography. V gene TRBV6-5 combines with J gene TRBJ1-1; maybe TRBD1 (5 bases). The receptor's source is an adult woman with Graves' disease, either hyperthyroidism or ophthalmopathy (not recorded which). The sample was peripheral blood or thyroid tissue (not recorded which). This CDR3 reads CASWRGVGEAFF. The CDR3 coding sequence is TGTGCCAGCTGGAGGGGAGTGGGTGAAGCTTTCTTT.